One and the same sample provided the 5 T cell receptor beta chains below, sequenced in a study of shared clonotypes between healthy human individuals. Clones were sequenced by immunoSEQ multiplex PCR, and TCRdb holds only the in-frame ones, with some missing. The table includes 330,000 or so clones, around two thirds detected once. The sequencing sample was made of memory CD4+ T cells sorted from blood. The subset was: CD45RA-negative fraction. The receptors were sampled from a man under 40 in good health.

This clone was counted only a few times. The gene calls are TRBV11-2 and TRBJ2-5; possible D gene TRBD2, 6 bases. The CDR3 is 16 amino acids. Germline assignment: CDR1 SGHAT and CDR2 FQNNGV. Trimming cost V 5 bases and J 2 bases, with 18 bases left between them. The CDR3, as DNA: TGTGCCAGCAGCCCCTACCGGGGGAGCCGACAAGAGACCCAGTACTTC. Its protein product is CASSPYRGSRQETQYF.

In its sample, this clone was seen a few times. V and J are TRBV5-6 and TRBJ2-3; D unclear. The germline V and J ends were trimmed by 2 bases and 4 bases, with 5 bases remaining between them. This CDR3 is built from 12 residues. Germline loops: CDR1 SGHDT, CDR2 YYEEEE. The CDR3 protein is CASSFSADTQYF. The DNA for the CDR3 is TGTGCCAGCAGCTTCAGTGCAGATACGCAGTATTTT.

V usage is TRBV5-6 and J usage is TRBJ2-1; 13 nucleotides line up with TRBD2. V gave up 5 bases and J gave up 2 bases; unmatched junction bases: 10. This CDR3 region has 18 residues. Germline CDR1 and CDR2: SGHDT and YYEEEE. As DNA, the CDR3 is TGTGCCAGCAGTTCTACTAGCGGGAGGGCCTTACCCTACAATGAGCAGTTCTTC. It is translated as CASSSTSGRALPYNEQFF.

This chain links TRBV18 with TRBJ1-5; D not certain. Germline V CDR1 and CDR2: KGHSH, LQKENI. The CDR3 spans 16 residues. Trimming shortened V by 5 bases and J by 0 bases, and 14 bases separated the two germline ends. The CDR3 region is CASSKRSGNSNQPQHF. For the CDR3, the DNA is TGTGCCAGCTCAAAGCGTTCTGGGAATAGCAATCAGCCCCAGCATTTT.

In this sample, this clone turned up a few times. The V gene is TRBV5-1, the J gene TRBJ2-5; TRBD1 matches 8 bases. The CDR3 sequence is 15 residues long. Trimming removed 2 bases from V and 5 bases from J; junction bases left unmatched: 8. Germline V gene lookup returns CDR1 SGHRS and CDR2 YFSETQ. CDR3 sequence (DNA): TGCGCCAGCAGCTTCGGACAGGGCATAGAGGAGACCCAGTACTTC. It is translated as CASSFGQGIEETQYF.